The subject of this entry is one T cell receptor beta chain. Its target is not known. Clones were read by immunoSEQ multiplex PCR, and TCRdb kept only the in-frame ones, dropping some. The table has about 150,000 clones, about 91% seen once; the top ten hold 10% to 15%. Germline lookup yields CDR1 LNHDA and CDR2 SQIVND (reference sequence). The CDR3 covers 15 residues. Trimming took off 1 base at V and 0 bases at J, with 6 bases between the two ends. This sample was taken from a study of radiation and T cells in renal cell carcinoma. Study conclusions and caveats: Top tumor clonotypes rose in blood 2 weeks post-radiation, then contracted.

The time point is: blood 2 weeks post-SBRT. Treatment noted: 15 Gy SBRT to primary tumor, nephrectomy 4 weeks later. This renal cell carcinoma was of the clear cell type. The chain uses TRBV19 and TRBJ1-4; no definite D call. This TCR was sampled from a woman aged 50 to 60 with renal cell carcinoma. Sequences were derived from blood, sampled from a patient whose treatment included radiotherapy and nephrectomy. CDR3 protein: CASSIGKATNEKLFF. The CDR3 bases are TGTGCCAGTAGTATAGGGAAGGCAACTAATGAAAAACTGTTTTTT.